The 29 T cell receptor beta chains below come from one sample, sequenced in a study of radiotherapy plus CTLA-4 blockade in lung cancer. Only in-frame clones appear in the TCRdb table, and some are missing; sequencing was by immunoSEQ multiplex PCR. Of over 40,000 clones in the sample, around 86% were seen once. This material consisted of peripheral blood, taken from a patient treated with radiotherapy plus ipilimumab. These receptors all come from a human donor with non-small cell lung cancer who had stable disease on radiotherapy plus ipilimumab.

The J gene is TRBJ2-1, the V gene TRBV6-6; D is undetermined. The CDR3 spans 13 residues. The V end was cut by 5 bases, the J end by 4 bases, with 9 bases between. Germline CDR1 is MNHNY and CDR2 is SVGAGI (reference sequence). The CDR3 sequence is CASSPEVYNEQFF. The DNA of the CDR3 is TGTGCCAGCAGTCCCGAGGTGTACAATGAGCAGTTCTTC.

The J gene is TRBJ2-6, the V gene TRBV5-1, with D uncertain. The length of the CDR3 is 16 residues. Germline CDR1 reads SGHRS; CDR2 reads YFSETQ. V was pared by 0 bases and J by 4 bases, with 11 bases between. CDR3 in DNA: TGCGCCAGCAGCTTGGCGCCTGCCGGGGGGGCCAACGTCCTGACTTTC. Protein sequence: CASSLAPAGGANVLTF.

J is TRBJ2-1 and V is TRBV30; D call uncertain. Germline loops: CDR1 GTSNPN, CDR2 SVGIG (reference sequence). V was pared by 7 bases and J by 4 bases, with 17 bases between. The CDR3 spans 14 residues. Here the CDR3 reads CASRLPESYNEQFF. In DNA, the CDR3 is TGTGCCTCGCGGCTCCCGGAATCTTACAATGAGCAGTTCTTC.

The chain is built from TRBV7-3 and TRBJ2-3, with TRBD2 as a possible D gene (5 bases). The CDR3 has 15 amino acids. The V gene's germline CDR1 is SGHTA and CDR2 FQGTGA. V lost 2 bases to trimming and J lost 4 bases, with 13 bases between them. The CDR3 region has the DNA TGTGCCAGCAGCTTAGGCGCTTCGGAGGCAGATACGCAGTATTTT. The encoded protein is CASSLGASEADTQYF.

V and J are TRBV10-3 and TRBJ2-1, with a weak D call TRBD2 (5 bases). The CDR3 length is 13 residues. The V and J ends lost 10 bases and 8 bases respectively, with 18 bases between them. Germline V gene sequence: CDR1 ENHRY, CDR2 SYGVKD. In DNA, the CDR3 is TGTGCCAGTACCTCGGGGAAAGGCGATGAGCAGTTCTTC. It encodes CASTSGKGDEQFF.

The V call is TRBV7-6, the J call TRBJ1-1; possibly TRBD1 for D (6 bases). CDR1 is SGHVS, CDR2 FNYEAQ, per germline. The length of the CDR3 is 13 residues. V was cut by 6 bases and J by 1 base, with 9 bases left in between. The CDR3 nucleotides are TGTGCCAGCAGTCCAGGGGCGAACACTGAAGCTTTCTTT. It translates to CASSPGANTEAFF.

V and J are TRBV4-3 and TRBJ2-5; D is possibly TRBD1 (5 bases). The germline V gene has CDR1 LGHNA and CDR2 YSLEER. The V end lost 3 bases, the J end lost 1 base, and 9 bases lay between the germline ends. This CDR3 spans 14 amino acids. The CDR3 reads CASSQTATQETQYF. CDR3 DNA sequence: TGCGCCAGCAGCCAGACAGCCACCCAAGAGACCCAGTACTTC.

This rearrangement joins TRBV9 to TRBJ2-7, with D possibly matching TRBD1 (6 bases). The germline V and J ends were trimmed by 4 bases and 8 bases, with 13 bases remaining between them. Germline V gives CDR1 SGDLS, CDR2 YYNGEE. This CDR3 contains 12 residues. This CDR3 is CASSTPRDKQYF. The CDR3 coding sequence is TGTGCCAGCAGCACACCCCGGGACAAGCAGTACTTC. The full variable domain, completed using reference TRBV9 and TRBJ2-7, is DSGVTQTPKHLITATGQRVTLRCSPRSGDLSVYWYQQSLDQGLQFLIQYYNGEERAKGNILERFSAQQFPDLHSELNLSSLELGDSALYFCASSTPRDKQYFGPGTRLTVT.

J is TRBJ1-5 and V is TRBV7-3; unclear D gene. This CDR3 comprises 15 residues. Germline-derived CDR1 and CDR2 are SGHTA and FQGTGA. Between the trimmed V and J ends, which lost 0 bases and 6 bases, there was a span of 12 bases. The CDR3 is CASSLTAGFGQPQHF. CDR3 bases: TGTGCCAGCAGCTTAACGGCGGGCTTTGGTCAGCCCCAGCATTTT.

This chain joins TRBV19 and TRBJ2-7; possible D gene TRBD1, 6 bases. CDR3 length: 15 residues. The V and J ends lost 4 bases and 6 bases respectively, with 19 bases between them. Germline values: CDR1 LNHDA, CDR2 SQIVND (reference sequence). The CDR3 region is CASSTSRQDAGEQYF. The CDR3 nucleotides read TGTGCCAGTAGTACTTCCCGACAGGACGCGGGCGAGCAGTACTTC. The whole variable domain, filled in from reference TRBV19 and TRBJ2-7, reads DGGITQSPKYLFRKEGQNVTLSCEQNLNHDAMYWYRQDPGQGLRLIYYSQIVNDFQKGDIAEGYSVSREKKESFPLTVTSAQKNPTAFYLCASSTSRQDAGEQYFGPGTRLTVT.

V gene TRBV9 combines with J gene TRBJ1-5, with 7 bases that match TRBD1. The CDR3 extends over 16 amino acids. V was clipped by 0 bases and J by 0 bases; unmatched bases: 3. Germline CDR1 SGDLS, CDR2 YYNGEE. CDR3 sequence: CASSVGTGDSNQPQHF. The CDR3, as DNA: TGTGCCAGCAGCGTAGGAACAGGGGATAGCAATCAGCCCCAGCATTTT.

This rearrangement joins TRBV27 to TRBJ2-1; 12 nucleotides agree with TRBD2. Germline V gene sequence: CDR1 MNHEY, CDR2 SMNVEV (reference sequence). Trimming took 3 bases from V and 10 from J; bases not matched to a gene: 10. CDR3 length: 16 amino acids. The CDR3: CASSFTSSGRAREQFF. In DNA, the CDR3 is TGTGCCAGCAGTTTCACCTCTAGCGGGAGGGCGAGAGAGCAGTTCTTC.

The genes are TRBV14 and TRBJ2-1; D perhaps matches TRBD1 (5 bases). The V end lost 1 base, the J end lost 4 bases, and 8 bases lay between the germline ends. The CDR3 is 14 amino acids. Germline-derived CDR1 and CDR2 are SGHDN and FVKESK. The DNA for the CDR3 is TGTGCCAGCAGCCAAGTTGGGGCATACAATGAGCAGTTCTTC. Its translation is CASSQVGAYNEQFF.

In DNA, the CDR3 is TGTGCCAGCTTGAGGCCCTCACTAGACAATGAGCAGTTCTTC. Amino acid sequence: CASLRPSLDNEQFF. The gene calls are TRBV2 and TRBJ2-1, with TRBD2 as a possible D gene (5 bases). Germline CDR1 is SNHLY and CDR2 is FYNNEI. Trimming stripped 8 bases from V and 5 bases from J, with 16 bases between. CDR3 length: 14 residues.

The V and J genes are TRBV28 and TRBJ1-1; TRBD1 matches at 9 bases. This CDR3 is built from 17 residues. Germline-derived CDR1 and CDR2 are MDHEN and SYDVKM. The J segment lost 4 bases and the V segment lost 5 bases, leaving 14 bases of the junction unmatched. CDR3 loop: CASSLGQGVGGFTEAFF. The CDR3 region has the DNA TGTGCCAGCAGTCTGGGACAGGGCGTGGGTGGGTTCACTGAAGCTTTCTTT. The whole variable domain, filled in from reference TRBV28 and TRBJ1-1, reads DVKVTQSSRYLVKRTGEKVFLECVQDMDHENMFWYRQDPGLGLRLIYFSYDVKMKEKGDIPEGYSVSREKKERFSLILESASTNQTSMYLCASSLGQGVGGFTEAFFGQGTRLTVV.

The CDR3 region has the DNA TGTGCCAGCAGCTTGGTCGCGGGAGAGGCAGATACGCAGTATTTT. This sequence encodes CASSLVAGEADTQYF. The chain combines TRBV7-2 with TRBJ2-3, with 7 bases fitting TRBD2. J gave up 4 bases and V 3 bases, and 7 bases lay outside the gene matches. Germline CDR1 reads SGHTA; CDR2 reads FQGNSA. The CDR3 is 15 amino acids.

The V gene is TRBV5-1, the J gene TRBJ1-3; D not certain. V was clipped by 5 bases and J by 0 bases, with 9 bases between them. Germline V CDR1 and CDR2: SGHRS, YFSETQ. This CDR3 region has 14 residues. Here the CDR3 reads CASRTGGSGNTIYF. Written as DNA, the CDR3 is TGCGCCAGCAGAACCGGCGGCTCTGGAAACACCATATATTTT.

J is TRBJ2-7 and V is TRBV7-6; tentatively, D is TRBD1 (6 bases). The CDR3 covers 14 residues. The V gene's germline CDR1 is SGHVS and CDR2 FNYEAQ. Trimming removed 0 bases at V and 0 bases at J, with 6 bases between. CDR3 in amino acids: CASSLADSSYEQYF. The CDR3 DNA reads TGTGCCAGCAGCTTAGCGGACAGCTCCTACGAGCAGTACTTC.

The rearrangement uses TRBV28 and TRBJ2-2; D possibly corresponds to TRBD1 (5 bases). V lost 8 bases, J lost 1 base, and 11 bases lay in between. The germline V gene has CDR1 MDHEN and CDR2 SYDVKM. The CDR3 totals 14 residues. The chain's CDR3 is CASLGQRNTGELFF. For the CDR3, the DNA is TGTGCCAGCCTGGGGCAGCGGAACACCGGGGAGCTGTTTTTT.

The chain carries TRBV19 and TRBJ2-7; perhaps TRBD2 as D (6 bases). Germline V gives CDR1 LNHDA, CDR2 SQIVND (reference sequence). The CDR3 runs 15 residues. V lost 1 base and J lost 0, with 10 bases in between. The CDR3 DNA reads TGTGCCAGTAGTATAGTAGGGAGGAGCTCCTACGAGCAGTACTTC. Translation: CASSIVGRSSYEQYF.

The chain links TRBV27 to TRBJ2-3; 8 nucleotides match TRBD2. Per germline, CDR1 MNHEY and CDR2 SMNVEV (reference sequence). Trimming at V came to 5 bases and at J to 2 bases, leaving 3 bases not matched to a gene. The CDR3 is 14 residues long. For the CDR3, the DNA is TGTGCCAGCAGTAGGCGGGGGGACACAGATACGCAGTATTTT. Translating it yields CASSRRGDTDTQYF.

V and J are TRBV30 and TRBJ1-4, with TRBD1 matching 10 bases. Looked up from germline, CDR1 is GTSNPN and CDR2 is SVGIG (reference sequence). Trimming at V came to 3 bases and at J to 7 bases, leaving 8 bases not matched to a gene. This CDR3 is built from 15 residues. CDR3 region: CAWRSWGTGVEKLFF. CDR3 DNA sequence: TGTGCCTGGAGATCCTGGGGGACAGGGGTTGAAAAACTGTTTTTT.

The genes are TRBV7-2 and TRBJ2-3, with D possibly being TRBD2 (5 bases). This CDR3 is built from 16 residues. Trimming left V 5 bases short and J 3 bases short, with 18 bases between. CDR1 is SGHTA, CDR2 FQGNSA, per germline. The CDR3 nucleotides are TGTGCCAGCAGCGTGAATGGTCCCACGGGGACAGATACGCAGTATTTT. Its translation is CASSVNGPTGTDTQYF.

The chain employs TRBV19 and TRBJ1-1, with D perhaps TRBD1 (5 bases). V dropped 0 bases and J dropped 1 base, with 12 bases sitting between them. Per the germline V gene, CDR1 is LNHDA and CDR2 is SQIVND (reference sequence). The CDR3 consists of 16 residues. This chain's CDR3 is CASSIDGRGWNTEAFF. CDR3 bases: TGTGCCAGTAGTATAGATGGAAGGGGTTGGAACACTGAAGCTTTCTTT.

The chain joins TRBV6-5 to TRBJ1-2, with 8 positions matching TRBD1. V lost 6 bases, J lost 5 bases, and 11 bases stayed unmatched. Germline V gene sequence: CDR1 MNHEY, CDR2 SVGAGI. The CDR3 runs 15 residues. CDR3 residues: CASSSRQGMKYGYTF. CDR3 coding DNA: TGTGCCAGCAGCTCAAGACAGGGGATGAAATATGGCTACACCTTC.

The chain combines TRBV5-4 with TRBJ1-1, with 7 bases lining up with TRBD1. V shed 1 base and J 5 bases; nucleotides not matched to a gene: 8. CDR3 size: 15 residues. Germline assignment: CDR1 SGHNT and CDR2 YYREEE (reference sequence). CDR3 sequence: CASSLMQGGWTEAFF. For the CDR3, the DNA is TGTGCCAGCAGCTTGATGCAGGGGGGTTGGACTGAAGCTTTCTTT.

This chain uses TRBV19 with TRBJ1-4; D remains unclear. The CDR3 is 14 residues long. Germline-derived CDR1 and CDR2 are LNHDA and SQIVND (reference sequence). V was trimmed by 1 base and J by 8 bases, leaving 11 bases between them. This CDR3 is CASSIGGRDEKLFF. The DNA of the CDR3 is TGTGCCAGTAGTATAGGAGGGCGAGACGAAAAACTGTTTTTT.

The CDR3 coding sequence is TGTGCCAGCAGTTCCCAACCTACAGGGTCGACGGAGCAGTTCTTC. It codes for CASSSQPTGSTEQFF. The genes are TRBV6-5 and TRBJ2-1; D perhaps matches TRBD1 (6 bases). The CDR3 covers 15 residues. CDR1 and CDR2 from the germline V gene are MNHEY and SVGAGI. The V and J ends lost 4 bases and 10 bases respectively, with 20 bases between them.

The chain couples TRBV29-1 to TRBJ2-7, with TRBD1 matching 11 bases. Per the germline V gene, CDR1 is SQVTM and CDR2 is ANQGSEA. The CDR3 consists of 13 residues. The junction had 4 bases not matched to a gene; V was cut back by 5 bases and J by 4 bases. The DNA of the CDR3 is TGCAGCGTTCTGGGACAGGGGGGATACGAGCAGTACTTC. Its translation is CSVLGQGGYEQYF.